The present entry profiles one T cell receptor beta chain with its context. Its antigen is unidentified. This sample is part of a study of graft-versus-host responses after intestinal transplantation. Trimming took 1 base from V and 5 from J, leaving 11 bases between them. This CDR3 comprises 14 residues. Germline V CDR1 and CDR2: SEHNR, FQNEAQ (reference sequence). Overall study results and limits: Declining HvG levels early post-transplant were linked to peak circulating GvH clone levels. Among recipient marrow samples, GvH clones were found; some appeared first in ileum or blood.

The repertoire was sequenced with immunoSEQ multiplex PCR; TCRdb's copy has only in-frame clones and lacks some. The sample has 80,000 or so clones, about 92% seen once. Sequenced material: PBMCs, taken 98 days after intestinal transplantation. The chain carries TRBV7-9 and TRBJ2-5; no reliable D call. The source is a human patient who received an intestinal transplant, so some T cells may come from the graft donor. The CDR3 protein is CASSLDYMGETQYF. The CDR3 DNA follows: TGTGCCAGCAGCTTAGACTACATGGGGGAGACCCAGTACTTC.